The 22 T cell receptor beta chains presented below share a single source sample, sequenced in a study of spatial heterogeneity in lung cancer. TCRdb passed the 5' RACE reads through MiXCR, listing each CDR3 protein once. In the table there are 24,000 or so distinct CDR3 sequences, about 3% of which are singletons. Sample time point: sample taken at primary tumor resection. Unsorted tumor, nontumor lung tissue or cryopreserved PBMC supplied the whole RNA. The material was PBMCs, obtained at surgery. These receptors all stem from a female donor with early-stage non-small cell lung cancer.

This clonotype was counted ten times or more. The chain combines TRBV10-1 with TRBJ2-1; tentative D call: TRBD2 (5 bases). Germline assignment: CDR1 WNHNN and CDR2 SYGVQD (reference sequence). Trimming removed 4 bases from V and 5 bases from J, with 15 bases in between. The CDR3 totals 15 residues. The CDR3 protein is CASSAGLAADNEQFF. CDR3 in DNA: TGCGCCAGCAGTGCCGGTCTAGCAGCCGACAATGAGCAGTTCTTC.

The table lists this clonotype with many counts. The V call is TRBV2, the J call TRBJ2-1; 7 bases are shared with TRBD2. V shed 10 bases, J shed 0 bases, and the junction held 9 bases outside the gene matches. The germline CDR1 and CDR2 sequences are SNHLY and FYNNEI. The CDR3 runs 15 residues. In nucleotides, the CDR3 is TGTGCCACCCCGGGTCCGGGAGGCTCCTACAATGAGCAGTTCTTC. It yields the protein CATPGPGGSYNEQFF. The variable domain in full, completed from reference TRBV2 and TRBJ2-1, reads EPEVTQTPSHQVTQMGQEVILRCVPISNHLYFYWYRQILGQKVEFLVSFYNNEISEKSEIFDDQFSVERPDGSNFTLKIRSTKLEDSAMYFCATPGPGGSYNEQFFGPGTRLTVL.

Many counts were recorded for this clonotype. The rearrangement joins TRBV5-1 to TRBJ2-7; D might be TRBD2 (5 bases). The CDR3 totals 18 residues. Germline loops: CDR1 SGHRS, CDR2 YFSETQ. V lost 0 bases to trimming and J lost 2 bases, with 21 bases between them. CDR3 region: CASSLGPTERWVTYEQYF. In DNA, the CDR3 is TGCGCCAGCAGCTTGGGTCCCACAGAGCGGTGGGTAACCTACGAGCAGTACTTC.

This clonotype was seen at least ten times. V gene TRBV7-9 combines with J gene TRBJ2-7, with 12 bases that match TRBD2. Germline V gene sequence: CDR1 SEHNR, CDR2 FQNEAQ (reference sequence). V shed 5 bases, J shed 3 bases, and the junction held 2 bases outside the gene matches. CDR3 length: 14 residues. The CDR3 coding sequence is TGTGCCAGCAGCCGGACTAGCGGGGACTACGAGCAGTACTTC. Protein: CASSRTSGDYEQYF.

This clonotype was counted at least ten times. The chain couples TRBV20-1 to TRBJ2-1; 11 bases match TRBD2. After removal of 6 bases from V and 6 bases from J, the junction contained 7 bases not matched to a gene. This CDR3 is 14 amino acids long. Germline CDR1 is DFQATT and CDR2 is SNEGSKA (reference sequence). In DNA, the CDR3 is TGCAGTGCAACCGGGACTAGCGGCCTCAATGAGCAGTTCTTC. This gives the protein CSATGTSGLNEQFF.

J is TRBJ1-2 and V is TRBV28; D is perhaps TRBD1 (5 bases). V shed 2 bases and J shed 7 bases, with 8 bases lying between them. This CDR3 region has 12 residues. Germline-derived CDR1 and CDR2 are MDHEN and SYDVKM. CDR3 bases: TGTGCCAGCAGTTTAGGGGCCGGTGGCTACACCTTC. It codes for CASSLGAGGYTF.

This clonotype showed up many times. The chain joins TRBV5-1 to TRBJ1-2; 10 positions agree with TRBD1. The CDR3 covers 19 residues. The germline V gene has CDR1 SGHRS and CDR2 YFSETQ. V lost 5 bases, J lost 3 bases, and 19 bases stayed unmatched. The CDR3 DNA is TGCGCCAGCAGTCTTACCCTTGCCGGGACAGGGGCTTATGACTATGGCTACACCTTC. Amino acids: CASSLTLAGTGAYDYGYTF.

This clonotype was seen many times. This sequence joins TRBV5-1 and TRBJ2-4; D is perhaps TRBD2 (6 bases). Germline values: CDR1 SGHRS, CDR2 YFSETQ. Trimming cost V 4 bases and J 0 bases, with 26 bases left between them. The length of the CDR3 is 20 residues. CDR3 sequence (DNA): TGCGCCAGCAGCCCGTACGGGGGAAGCCCTCTGGCTTTAGCCAAAAACATTCAGTACTTC. It specifies CASSPYGGSPLALAKNIQYF.

This clonotype was detected many times. The chain recombines TRBV4-1 with TRBJ2-7; D ambiguous. This CDR3 is 14 amino acids long. In germline, CDR1 is MGHRA, CDR2 YSYEKL. With 0 bases removed from V and 7 bases from J, the gap between germline ends came to 13 bases. Here the CDR3 reads CASSQDLLDPEQYF. CDR3 DNA sequence: TGCGCCAGCAGCCAAGATCTTCTCGACCCTGAGCAGTACTTC.

This clonotype appeared many times. The V gene is TRBV7-2, the J gene TRBJ2-7, with TRBD1 identical over 8 bases. CDR1 is SGHTA and CDR2 is FQGNSA in the germline V gene. The CDR3 spans 15 residues. With 5 bases clipped from V and 4 bases from J, the junction kept 10 bases outside the gene matches. CDR3 sequence: CASSRERTGIYEQYF. For the CDR3, the DNA is TGTGCCAGCAGCCGAGAGAGGACAGGGATATACGAGCAGTACTTC.

This clonotype was seen ten or more times. The chain has TRBV12-3 or TRBV12-4 and TRBJ2-3, with 9 bases that match TRBD1. This CDR3 region has 16 residues. With V trimmed by 3 bases and J by 4 bases, 8 bases remained unmatched. The CDR3 coding sequence is TGTGCCAGCAGTTTGGCACCGGGACAGGGTCCAGATACGCAGTATTTT. As protein: CASSLAPGQGPDTQYF.

This clonotype was counted many times. The chain carries TRBV6-2 or TRBV6-3 and TRBJ2-3; no clear D gene. The length of the CDR3 is 15 residues. Trimming stripped 1 base from V and 3 bases from J, with 11 bases between. In germline, CDR1 is MNHEY, CDR2 SVGEGT. The CDR3: CASSYLIGATDTQYF. The CDR3 DNA reads TGTGCCAGCAGTTACTTGATCGGTGCAACAGATACGCAGTATTTT.

This clonotype has at least ten counts. This chain joins TRBV28 and TRBJ2-3; 9 bases map to TRBD1. The CDR3 has 16 amino acids. Germline V lookup: CDR1 MDHEN, CDR2 SYDVKM. Trimming at V came to 3 bases and at J to 4 bases, leaving 8 bases not matched to a gene. CDR3 sequence reads: CASSFSGQGNADTQYF. The DNA for the CDR3 is TGTGCCAGCAGTTTTTCAGGACAGGGGAATGCAGATACGCAGTATTTT. Drawing the rest from reference TRBV28 and TRBJ2-3, the complete variable domain is DVKVTQSSRYLVKRTGEKVFLECVQDMDHENMFWYRQDPGLGLRLIYFSYDVKMKEKGDIPEGYSVSREKKERFSLILESASTNQTSMYLCASSFSGQGNADTQYFGPGTRLTVL.

This clonotype was counted ten times or more. The chain carries TRBV12-3 or TRBV12-4 and TRBJ1-6; tentatively, D is TRBD1 (5 bases). Trimming pared 5 bases from V and 7 bases from J, leaving 12 bases between. The CDR3 is made up of 14 amino acids. CDR3 loop: CASSGQGGNSPLHF. CDR3 DNA sequence: TGTGCCAGCAGTGGGCAGGGAGGGAATTCACCCCTCCACTTT.

This clonotype came up many times. The V gene is TRBV9, the J gene TRBJ2-1; D gene ambiguous. V was cut by 3 bases and J by 6 bases, with 4 bases left in between. The CDR3 contains 11 residues. CDR1 and CDR2 from the germline V gene are SGDLS and YYNGEE. The CDR3 DNA reads as TGTGCCAGCAGCGGGGTCAATGAGCAGTTCTTC. It encodes CASSGVNEQFF.

This clonotype was found many times. The rearrangement joins TRBV15 to TRBJ2-7, with TRBD2 as a possible D gene (6 bases). CDR3 length: 14 residues. Trimming shortened V by 5 bases and J by 2 bases, and 13 bases separated the two germline ends. Germline V CDR1 and CDR2: LNHNV, YYDKDF (reference sequence). The DNA of the CDR3 is TGTGCCACCAGCCGGGACGGGAGACCCTACGAGCAGTACTTC. Amino acid sequence: CATSRDGRPYEQYF.

This clonotype occurred many times. V gene TRBV4-1 combines with J gene TRBJ2-1; D is perhaps TRBD1 or TRBD2 (6 bases each). Deletions cut 3 bases from V and 9 bases from J, with 18 bases between. Germline CDR1 and CDR2: MGHRA and YSYEKL. This CDR3 contains 15 residues. CDR3 in amino acids: CASSQEGTWGAEQFF. For the CDR3, the DNA is TGCGCCAGCAGCCAGGAGGGGACATGGGGCGCTGAGCAGTTCTTC.

This clonotype has at least ten counts. The chain employs TRBV9 and TRBJ2-5; TRBD2 aligns across 11 bases. Germline CDR1 SGDLS, CDR2 YYNGEE. J lost 0 bases, V lost 4 bases, and 5 bases had no gene match. CDR3 length: 16 residues. CDR3 in amino acids: CASSLGTSGYQETQYF. CDR3 bases: TGTGCCAGCAGCCTAGGGACTAGCGGATACCAAGAGACCCAGTACTTC.

There are many counts of this clonotype. V and J are TRBV12-3 or TRBV12-4 and TRBJ2-7; 7 bases match TRBD1. The CDR3 is 14 amino acids. V was clipped by 5 bases and J by 3 bases; unmatched bases: 7. CDR3 sequence (DNA): TGTGCCAGCAGTAATACGGCAGGGGGCTACGAGCAGTACTTC. Protein product: CASSNTAGGYEQYF.

The chain recombines TRBV7-2 with TRBJ1-5; the D is unclear. Germline CDR1 reads SGHTA; CDR2 reads FQGNSA. The CDR3 consists of 13 residues. Trimming took off 5 bases at V and 3 bases at J, with 8 bases between the two ends. The CDR3 sequence: CASSPGNNQPQHF. CDR3 coding DNA: TGTGCCAGCAGCCCGGGGAACAATCAGCCCCAGCATTTT.

The DNA for the CDR3 is TGTGCCAGCTCACCACAGGGGGACGAGCAGTACTTC. Its protein product is CASSPQGDEQYF. The chain joins TRBV18 to TRBJ2-7; the D gene is possibly TRBD1 (6 bases). V lost 1 base to trimming and J lost 5 bases, with 6 bases between them. The CDR3 runs 12 residues. From germline, CDR1 is KGHSH and CDR2 LQKENI.

The rearrangement uses TRBV3-1 and TRBJ2-5, with D unclear. The germline V gene has CDR1 LGHDT and CDR2 YNNKEL (reference sequence). Trimming removed 4 bases at V and 4 bases at J, with 10 bases between. This CDR3 spans 13 amino acids. CDR3 sequence: CASSPPERETQYF. CDR3 sequence (DNA): TGTGCCAGCAGCCCTCCTGAGAGAGAGACCCAGTACTTC.